This entry concerns a single T cell receptor beta chain. This clone was counted only a few times. No antigen is known for it. The input lacks base qualities; no much larger clone sits a single base away. These data belong to a study of blood T cell repertoires in COVID-19 (dated by TCRdb to the early 2020s). Study-wide context: Samples covering the acute and convalescent phases of COVID-19 were provided by collaborators in the United States, Italy and Spain. Where available, HLA class I and class II types were taken from metadata supplied by the sample provider and were not determined by assay-based typing. The samples were drawn from the first 160 participants of the ongoing ImmuneRACE study and from over 950 subjects provided by 6 global collaborators. A freely available public database, intended as a resource for researchers studying the immune response to SARS-CoV-2, is where the repertoires were released. The prospective study material was composed of cDNA or gDNA derived from T cells, B-cell-depleted T cells, or PBMCs. Subjects who had been exposed to COVID-19, were actively infected with it, or had recovered from it provided the deeply sampled blood TCRbeta repertoires that made up the dataset. A de-identified subject ID, COVID-19 status, age in years and sex were almost always included in the sample metadata. What the research found in general, with its limitations: The quantity of clinical and demographic metadata differed by source and by participant and was supplied without curation.

Between the V and J ends, shortened by 3 bases and 0 bases respectively, the junction contains 8 bases. The CDR3 runs 14 amino acids, cysteine and phenylalanine included. The entry retains the CDR3 DNA only, 42 bases that are in frame from base 1. CDR1 and CDR2 are drawn from the germline V gene: SNHLY, FYNNEI. TCRbeta CDR3 regions were amplified from genomic DNA using the immunoSEQ Assay, a bias-controlled multiplex PCR. Under the source paper's analysis protocol: Nucleated cell counts per sample were estimated from amplification of reference gene primers within the assay. To quantify the absolute abundance of each unique TCRbeta CDR3 rearrangement, sequence reads were collapsed and filtered. For each sample, productive Simpson clonality was calculated as the square root of Simpson's diversity index over productive rearrangements. TCRdb provides this immuneACCESS table in a form limited to in-frame rearrangements. Some clones are lacking; in checked studies, under half of them reflect an unresolved V gene, and why the rest are absent is not known. V, J and clone size derive from that table, while D and trimming were established from the DNA sequence. The sample data list roughly 220,000 clones, and approximately 83% of these were observed just once. The top ten clones comprise 3% to 4.5% of the sample.

Participants in the prospective study were aged about 18 to 95 years, lived in 20 to 30 United States geographic areas, and enrolled through a virtual design. Cohort assignment in the prospective study relied on participant-reported clinical history from a screening survey and a study questionnaire. Each participant in the prospective study had whole blood, serum and a nasopharyngeal or oropharyngeal swab collected by mobile phlebotomists. Over a 2-month period, participants in the prospective study had the option of providing additional blood draws and questionnaires. Blood samples from the prospective study were shipped frozen or at room temperature prior to DNA extraction.

Sequencing was carried out using PBMCs or T cells enriched from blood (not recorded which). This TCR came from a woman in her thirties or forties with acute COVID-19. This chain joins TRBV2 to TRBJ1-2; the D gene identity is not certain. The nucleotide sequence is TGTGCCAGCAGTGAGCGCCGGTCTAACTATGGCTACACCTTC. Its coded protein is CASSERRSNYGYTF.